These T cell receptor beta chains were read from a single sample in a study of blood T cell repertoires in COVID-19. TCRdb's copy holds only in-frame clones and misses some; the assay was immunoSEQ multiplex PCR. The sample shows more than 40,000 clones, less than 85% of them seen only once. The sample was peripheral blood. These receptors originate from a man aged 50-60 years with acute or convalescent COVID-19. Each CDR3 is given without its conserved first and last residue.

V gene,J gene,CDR3 protein
TRBV10-3,TRBJ2-7,ATAIGSSYEQY
TRBV7-3,TRBJ2-2,ASSPLAGGTGELF
TRBV5-1,TRBJ2-6,ASSLDRSSGANVLT
TRBV18,TRBJ1-2,ASSPTGQRGYT
TRBV28,TRBJ1-6,ASSPVDSPLH
TRBV5-6,TRBJ1-5,ASSLGTGQGQPQH
TRBV7-9,TRBJ2-1,ASFLAPGDEQF
TRBV5-1,TRBJ1-1,ASSLAQGQVTAF
TRBV27,TRBJ1-5,ASSLSGQGYQPQH
TRBV9,TRBJ1-6,ASSPRGQGGNSPLH
TRBV10-2,TRBJ2-7,ASSERQTYEQY
TRBV11-3,TRBJ1-3,ASSLGGSGNTIY
TRBV7-9,TRBJ1-6,ASSPTAPGSPLH
TRBV6-5,TRBJ2-7,ASSLTSGSSYEQY
TRBV12-5,TRBJ2-4,ASGTASPTGRDAKNIQY
TRBV4-1,TRBJ2-1,ASSQDGAGGESNEQF
TRBV27,TRBJ1-5,ASSLTTGRGQPQH
TRBV7-5,TRBJ2-7,VRSVGRDTTYEQY
TRBV12-3/TRBV12-4,TRBJ1-1,ASSKRQNTEAF
TRBV19,TRBJ2-3,ASASGSYTDTQY
TRBV30,TRBJ1-2,AYGQGDVGYT
TRBV3-1/TRBV3-2,TRBJ1-1,ASSQSGGMNTEAF
TRBV11-2,TRBJ2-7,ASSWGLDSRYEQY